Only a few counts were recorded for the clone carrying this TCR beta chain. The antigen remains unidentified. Since all of the isolated RNA was reverse transcribed, expressed TCRB transcripts were what got sequenced. The read count averaged roughly 3.5 million across naive, central memory and regulatory T cell samples. Profiled with immunoSEQ multiplex PCR; TCRdb holds only in-frame clones, not every one. Here the sample spans 600,000 to 750,000 clones, approximately 13% being singletons. This entry is derived from a study of beta chain features in type 1 diabetes. Study-level findings and limits: There was a moderate but significant shortening of TCRB CDR3s in all four CD4+ subsets of Type 1 diabetes patients.

In germline, CDR1 is MDHEN, CDR2 SYDVKM. This CDR3 is built from 14 residues. V was cut by 7 bases and J by 1 base, with 8 bases left in between. A sort by CD45RO/CCR7/CD25/CD127/CD95/CD27 yielded CD4+ naive, central memory, regulatory and stem cell-like memory cells. The TCR comes from a man aged 25 to 40 with type 1 diabetes. The specimen sequenced was naive CD4+ T cells from blood. J is TRBJ2-6 and V is TRBV28, with D unresolved. CDR3 nucleotides: TGTGCCAGCACCTCCCCATCTGGGGCCAACGTCCTGACTTTC. As protein: CASTSPSGANVLTF. The full variable domain, its missing parts supplied by reference TRBV28 and TRBJ2-6, is DVKVTQSSRYLVKRTGEKVFLECVQDMDHENMFWYRQDPGLGLRLIYFSYDVKMKEKGDIPEGYSVSREKKERFSLILESASTNQTSMYLCASTSPSGANVLTFGAGSRLTVL.